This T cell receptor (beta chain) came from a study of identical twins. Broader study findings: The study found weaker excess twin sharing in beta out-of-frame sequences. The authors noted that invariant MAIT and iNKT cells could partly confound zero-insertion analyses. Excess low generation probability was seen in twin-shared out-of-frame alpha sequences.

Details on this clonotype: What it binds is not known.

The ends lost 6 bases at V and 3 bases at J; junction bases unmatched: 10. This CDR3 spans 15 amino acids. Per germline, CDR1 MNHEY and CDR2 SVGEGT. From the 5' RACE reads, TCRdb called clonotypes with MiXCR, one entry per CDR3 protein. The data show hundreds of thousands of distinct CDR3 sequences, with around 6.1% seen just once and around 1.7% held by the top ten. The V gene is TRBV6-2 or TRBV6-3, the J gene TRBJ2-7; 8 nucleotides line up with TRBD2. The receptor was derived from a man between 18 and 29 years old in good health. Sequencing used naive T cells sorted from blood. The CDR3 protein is CASSPPGGLGYEQYF. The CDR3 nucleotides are TGTGCCAGCAGCCCCCCGGGGGGGTTAGGCTACGAGCAGTACTTC.